This entry lists 22 T cell receptor beta chains sequenced from one sample in a study of vaccination and CD4 T cells after COVID-19. Oncomine TCR Beta short-read sequencing was applied to DNA from cultured CD4+ T cells. TCRdb re-called the PCR reads with MiXCR, one entry per CDR3 protein. Of 20,000 to 25,000 distinct CDR3 sequences listed, about 31% are singletons. Treatment given: approximately 10-day PBMC culture with coronavirus spike peptide pools or control peptides (ViraFEST assay). Which antigens these TCRs recognize remains unknown. Sequencing was performed on cultured CD4+ T cells from blood. All receptors come from a human donor with COVID-19.

The gene calls are TRBV11-1 and TRBJ1-2; no reliable D call. This CDR3 is 15 amino acids long. Germline loops: CDR1 SGHAT, CDR2 FQDESV (reference sequence). With 5 bases removed from V and 3 bases from J, the gap between germline ends came to 16 bases. This chain's CDR3 is CASSPSTGAYYGYTF. CDR3 sequence (DNA): TGTGCCAGCAGCCCGTCGACGGGTGCTTACTATGGCTACACCTTC.

The table lists this clonotype with a few counts. The chain combines TRBV5-1 with TRBJ1-2; perhaps TRBD1 as D (6 bases). The V end was cut by 4 bases, the J end by 7 bases, with 17 bases between. This CDR3 spans 14 amino acids. Germline V gene data show CDR1 as SGHRS and CDR2 as YFSETQ. CDR3 protein: CASSLRQAVGGYTF. The CDR3 DNA is TGCGCCAGCAGCCTAAGACAGGCGGTCGGTGGCTACACCTTC. The entire variable domain, with the rest obtained from reference TRBV5-1 and TRBJ1-2, is as follows: KAGVTQTPRYLIKTRGQQVTLSCSPISGHRSVSWYQQTPGQGLQFLFEYFSETQRNKGNFPGRFSGRQFSNSRSEMNVSTLELGDSALYLCASSLRQAVGGYTFGSGTRLTVV.

V gene TRBV20-1 combines with J gene TRBJ2-5; 12 nucleotides agree with TRBD2. Germline CDR1 DFQATT, CDR2 SNEGSKA (reference sequence). Trimming cost V 6 bases and J 2 bases; bases outside gene matches: 10. The CDR3 totals 16 residues. DNA of the CDR3: TGCAGTGCGGCTAAGCTAGCGGGGGGGCGGCAAGAGACCCAGTACTTC. Its protein is CSAAKLAGGRQETQYF.

The CDR3 nucleotides are TGTGCCAGCAGCGTACAGGGCCAGAACACTGAAGCTTTCTTT. This translates into CASSVQGQNTEAFF. This chain connects TRBV7-8 to TRBJ1-1, with a weak D call TRBD1 (6 bases). V shed 5 bases and J shed 1 base, with 11 bases lying between them. Germline CDR1 reads SGHVS; CDR2 reads FQNEAQ. The CDR3 loop spans 14 amino acids.

The rearrangement joins TRBV2 to TRBJ1-5; D possibly corresponds to TRBD1 (6 bases). Germline V gene data show CDR1 as SNHLY and CDR2 as FYNNEI. The CDR3 is 15 residues long. V gave up 7 bases and J gave up 3 bases, with 16 bases separating them. The CDR3 spells CASKISQGDNQPQHF. CDR3 DNA: TGTGCCAGCAAAATCTCACAGGGCGACAATCAGCCCCAGCATTTT.

This clonotype was picked up a small number of times. The CDR3 nucleotides are TGCAGTGCTAGAGATATACAGGGGGGACATACTGAAGCTTTCTTT. Amino acid sequence: CSARDIQGGHTEAFF. The genes are TRBV20-1 and TRBJ1-1; 8 bases map to TRBD1. J lost 5 bases, V lost 0 bases, and 8 bases had no gene match. The CDR3 is made up of 15 amino acids. Germline V CDR1 and CDR2: DFQATT, SNEGSKA (reference sequence).

This clonotype was seen a single time. The chain recombines TRBV6-4 with TRBJ2-3, with 14 bases that match TRBD2. The CDR3 extends over 16 amino acids. Germline CDR1 is MRHNA and CDR2 is SNTAGT. Unmatched junction bases numbered 0, after V lost 0 bases and J lost 4 bases. In DNA, the CDR3 is TGTGCCAGCAGTGACTCGACTAGCGGGGGGGCAGATACGCAGTATTTT. It specifies CASSDSTSGGADTQYF.

CDR3 nucleotides: TGTGCCAGCAGTTCCGGGACTAGCGGCTACGAGCAGTACTTC. Amino acid sequence: CASSSGTSGYEQYF. This chain joins TRBV7-6 and TRBJ2-7, with TRBD2 matching 11 bases. The CDR3 totals 14 residues. The trim removed 6 bases at V and 3 bases at J, leaving 4 bases unmatched. CDR1 and CDR2 (germline): SGHVS, FNYEAQ.

The genes are TRBV20-1 and TRBJ1-3; possibly TRBD1 for D (6 bases). Germline V gene data show CDR1 as DFQATT and CDR2 as SNEGSKA (reference sequence). V lost 6 bases and J 8 bases, leaving 11 bases between the germline ends. CDR3 size: 11 residues. Here the CDR3 DNA reads TGCAGTGCGTCGACAGGCGACACCATATATTTT. This encodes CSASTGDTIYF.

The V gene is TRBV7-9, the J gene TRBJ1-3; 7 bases map to TRBD1. Trimming took 5 bases from V and 6 from J; bases not matched to a gene: 4. Germline assignment: CDR1 SEHNR and CDR2 FQNEAQ (reference sequence). The CDR3 sequence is 13 residues long. The CDR3, as DNA: TGTGCCAGCAGCCACAGGGGCGAAAACACCATATATTTT. This codes for CASSHRGENTIYF.

This clonotype was seen only a few times. The chain links TRBV2 to TRBJ1-5, with D possibly matching TRBD1 (5 bases). Germline assignment: CDR1 SNHLY and CDR2 FYNNEI. With 5 bases removed from V and 5 bases from J, the gap between germline ends came to 10 bases. This CDR3 spans 13 amino acids. CDR3 bases: TGTGCCAGCAGTATCCGAGGGGATCAGCCCCAGCATTTT. Residues: CASSIRGDQPQHF.

This chain links TRBV11-2 with TRBJ1-3; weak D call: TRBD1 (6 bases). Trimming left V 5 bases short and J 2 bases short, with 10 bases between. This CDR3 comprises 14 residues. In germline, CDR1 is SGHAT, CDR2 FQNNGV. This CDR3 reads CASSRDRTGNTIYF. The CDR3 DNA sequence: TGTGCCAGCAGCCGCGACAGGACTGGAAACACCATATATTTT.

Sample share makes this clonotype medium-sized. This chain connects TRBV12-3 or TRBV12-4 to TRBJ1-2; the D is unclear. The CDR3 is made up of 11 amino acids. V gave up 3 bases and J gave up 8 bases, with 7 bases separating them. The CDR3 is CASSFRLGYTF. The DNA of the CDR3 is TGTGCCAGCAGTTTTCGTCTGGGCTACACCTTC.

V and J are TRBV11-3 and TRBJ2-1; D might be TRBD1 (7 bases). The CDR3 loop spans 18 amino acids. V shed 5 bases and J shed 0 bases, with 20 bases lying between them. Germline CDR1 is SGHNT and CDR2 is YENEEA. CDR3 nucleotide sequence: TGTGCCAGCAGCCCCAGGGGGTCTAGCGACCCCTCCTACAATGAGCAGTTCTTC. Its protein is CASSPRGSSDPSYNEQFF.

The chain recombines TRBV6-1 with TRBJ2-3; D remains ambiguous. Germline V CDR1 and CDR2: MNHNS, SASEGT. V shed 3 bases and J shed 3 bases, with 16 bases lying between them. This CDR3 spans 16 amino acids. CDR3 residues: CASSEAKAFGTDTQYF. In DNA form, the CDR3 reads TGTGCCAGCAGTGAGGCGAAAGCGTTCGGGACAGATACGCAGTATTTT.

This clonotype was seen only a few times. J is TRBJ2-5 and V is TRBV7-2; D might be TRBD2 (6 bases). The germline V gene encodes CDR1 SGHTA and CDR2 FQGNSA. The CDR3 has 16 amino acids. Trimming left V 0 bases short and J 3 bases short, with 14 bases between. CDR3 sequence (DNA): TGTGCCAGCAGCTTAGCGAGTGGGCGGGGTGAAGAGACCCAGTACTTC. Translating gives CASSLASGRGEETQYF.

This clonotype was counted a few times. V and J are TRBV19 and TRBJ1-2; 8 bases match TRBD1. CDR3 size: 15 residues. Germline V gene lookup returns CDR1 LNHDA and CDR2 SQIVND (reference sequence). V lost 3 bases, J lost 8 bases, and 11 bases stayed unmatched. The CDR3 DNA is TGTGCCAGTAGTATCGGCCAGGGGGCGGGAGTAGGCTACACCTTC. Its protein product is CASSIGQGAGVGYTF.

The chain is built from TRBV7-9 and TRBJ1-1; D is perhaps TRBD1 (5 bases). Germline values: CDR1 SEHNR, CDR2 FQNEAQ (reference sequence). Trimming shortened V by 5 bases and J by 4 bases, and 11 bases separated the two germline ends. The CDR3 is 13 amino acids. Written as DNA, the CDR3 is TGTGCCAGCAGCCGGGGGTCGGGCACTGAAGCTTTCTTT. Translation: CASSRGSGTEAFF.

Only a few counts were recorded for this clonotype. The V gene is TRBV7-9, the J gene TRBJ2-2; D assignment may be TRBD1 or TRBD2 (5 bases each). V lost 3 bases and J lost 8, with 13 bases in between. There are 14 residues in the CDR3. Germline values: CDR1 SEHNR, CDR2 FQNEAQ (reference sequence). DNA for the CDR3: TGTGCCAGCAGCTTCGGGCAGGGACCAGGGGAGCTGTTTTTT. This gives the protein CASSFGQGPGELFF. The complete variable domain, with remaining parts taken from reference TRBV7-9 and TRBJ2-2, reads DTGVSQNPRHKITKRGQNVTFRCDPISEHNRLYWYRQTLGQGPEFLTYFQNEAQLEKSRLLSDRFSAERPKGSFSTLEIQRTEQGDSAMYLCASSFGQGPGELFFGEGSRLTVL.

The chain has TRBV6-5 and TRBJ1-2; D is uncertain. V lost 0 bases and J 3 bases, leaving 11 bases between the germline ends. The CDR3 is 15 residues long. CDR1 is MNHEY, CDR2 SVGAGI, per germline. The CDR3 nucleotides are TGTGCCAGCAGTTACTCGTTTGGAGGAGACTATGGCTACACCTTC. It yields the protein CASSYSFGGDYGYTF.

The chain couples TRBV29-1 to TRBJ1-5, with 7 bases aligning to TRBD1. The V gene's germline CDR1 is SQVTM and CDR2 ANQGSEA. The CDR3 is 14 residues long. Trimming removed 6 bases from V and 2 bases from J; junction bases left unmatched: 7. CDR3: CSVRQGGGNQPQHF. The CDR3 DNA follows: TGCAGCGTCAGACAGGGAGGAGGCAATCAGCCCCAGCATTTT.

This chain connects TRBV7-2 to TRBJ1-6; D uncertain. This CDR3 spans 13 amino acids. CDR1 and CDR2 (germline): SGHTA, FQGNSA. With 1 base removed from V and 9 bases from J, the gap between germline ends came to 7 bases. The CDR3 spells CASSLGFTSPLHF. In DNA form, the CDR3 reads TGTGCCAGCAGCTTAGGGTTTACTTCACCCCTCCACTTT.